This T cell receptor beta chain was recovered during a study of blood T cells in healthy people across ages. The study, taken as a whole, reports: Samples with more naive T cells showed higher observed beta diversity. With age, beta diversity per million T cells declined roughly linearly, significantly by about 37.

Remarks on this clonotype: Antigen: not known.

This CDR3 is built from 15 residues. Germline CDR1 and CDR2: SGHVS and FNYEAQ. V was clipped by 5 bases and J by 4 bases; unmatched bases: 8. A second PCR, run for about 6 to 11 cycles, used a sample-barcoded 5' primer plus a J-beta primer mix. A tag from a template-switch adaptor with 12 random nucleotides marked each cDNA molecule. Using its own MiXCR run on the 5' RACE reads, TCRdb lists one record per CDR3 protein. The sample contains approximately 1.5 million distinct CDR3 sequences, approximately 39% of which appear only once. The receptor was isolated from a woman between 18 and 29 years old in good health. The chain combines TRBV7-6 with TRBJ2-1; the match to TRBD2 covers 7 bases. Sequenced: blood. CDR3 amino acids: CASSLLASPYNEQFF. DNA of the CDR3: TGTGCCAGCAGCCTACTAGCGAGCCCGTACAATGAGCAGTTCTTC.